This entry is about one TCR beta chain. The data belong to a study of CD8+ T cells in alopecia areata. Following extraction, RNA underwent reverse transcription to cDNA, which served as the sequencing template. Some clones are missing from TCRdb's copy, which holds only in-frame ones; the method was immunoSEQ multiplex PCR. Here the sample spans about 210,000 clones, under 60% being singletons. Germline V gene sequence: CDR1 SGHRS, CDR2 YFSETQ. Between the trimmed V and J ends, which lost 4 bases and 3 bases, there was a span of 15 bases. The CDR3 runs 15 residues. As to treatment: oral pan-JAK inhibitor, 5-10 mg twice daily.

The clonotype comes from a human donor with alopecia areata. The chain uses TRBV5-1 and TRBJ2-3, with no clear D. Source: CD4+ T cells sorted from blood, taken at week 4, from a patient treated with tofacitinib. CDR3 sequence reads: CASSPGDDQTDTQYF. The CDR3 DNA is TGCGCCAGCAGCCCAGGAGATGACCAGACAGATACGCAGTATTTT.